The next 20 T cell receptor beta chains were all read from a single sample in a study of shared clonotypes between healthy human individuals. Method: immunoSEQ multiplex PCR; TCRdb's copy keeps in-frame clones and lacks some. The table has 230,000 or so clones, approximately 65% seen once. Material for sequencing was memory CD4+ T cells sorted from blood. Subset meaning: CD45RA-negative fraction. These receptor sequences come from a man aged 30 to 39 in good health.

The V gene is TRBV9, the J gene TRBJ1-1; D gene unclear. V was shortened by 2 bases and J by 7 bases, with 15 bases between the two germline ends. CDR1 is SGDLS and CDR2 is YYNGEE in the germline V gene. The CDR3 loop spans 14 amino acids. The CDR3 sequence: CASSVRGANHEAFF. For the CDR3, the DNA is TGTGCCAGCAGCGTGCGGGGAGCGAATCATGAAGCTTTCTTT. Filled out from reference TRBV9 and TRBJ1-1, the complete variable domain reads DSGVTQTPKHLITATGQRVTLRCSPRSGDLSVYWYQQSLDQGLQFLIQYYNGEERAKGNILERFSAQQFPDLHSELNLSSLELGDSALYFCASSVRGANHEAFFGQGTRLTVV.

This clone was found a few times. This chain joins TRBV15 and TRBJ2-5; maybe TRBD2 (6 bases). Germline CDR1 is LNHNV and CDR2 is YYDKDF (reference sequence). The CDR3 loop spans 15 amino acids. With 5 bases removed from V and 4 bases from J, the gap between germline ends came to 17 bases. The CDR3 here is CATSGVGLATETQYF. CDR3 bases: TGTGCCACCAGCGGGGTAGGCCTAGCGACAGAGACCCAGTACTTC.

This clone was found a few times. The genes are TRBV6-1 and TRBJ2-2; a weak D match, TRBD1 (5 bases). Germline CDR1 reads MNHNS; CDR2 reads SASEGT. The CDR3 sequence is 14 residues long. With 7 bases removed from V and 4 bases from J, the gap between germline ends came to 13 bases. The CDR3: CASNRQIGTGELFF. CDR3 DNA: TGTGCCAGCAATAGACAGATCGGCACCGGGGAGCTGTTTTTT.

The chain employs TRBV10-1 and TRBJ1-2; D ambiguous. CDR1 is WNHNN, CDR2 SYGVQD, per germline (reference sequence). The CDR3 length is 13 residues. V was cut by 4 bases and J by 1 base, with 7 bases left in between. The CDR3 reads CASSAGINYGYTF. The DNA for the CDR3 is TGCGCCAGCAGTGCCGGGATTAACTATGGCTACACCTTC.

The gene calls are TRBV5-1 and TRBJ2-3; D gene ambiguous. Germline CDR1 reads SGHRS; CDR2 reads YFSETQ. Trimming shortened V by 0 bases and J by 2 bases, and 13 bases separated the two germline ends. The CDR3 is 16 amino acids. The CDR3 region is CASSLGGGLNTDTQYF. CDR3 nucleotide sequence: TGCGCCAGCAGCTTGGGGGGTGGGCTGAACACAGATACGCAGTATTTT.

The rearrangement uses TRBV28 and TRBJ1-1; weak D call: TRBD1 (5 bases). In germline, CDR1 is MDHEN, CDR2 SYDVKM. CDR3 length equals 13 residues. V was clipped by 8 bases and J by 5 bases, with 15 bases between them. The CDR3: CASGRVRGTEAFF. For the CDR3, the DNA is TGTGCCAGCGGCAGGGTACGAGGGACTGAAGCTTTCTTT.

This clone was found a few times. The V gene is TRBV4-3, the J gene TRBJ1-2, with D possibly matching TRBD1 (5 bases). This CDR3 region has 16 residues. V shed 0 bases and J shed 8 bases, with 19 bases lying between them. The germline CDR1 and CDR2 sequences are LGHNA and YSLEER. Here the CDR3 reads CASSQDSITAWGGYTF. The CDR3 bases are TGCGCCAGCAGCCAAGATAGTATAACCGCTTGGGGCGGCTACACCTTC.

The chain employs TRBV7-9 and TRBJ1-4; D possibly corresponds to TRBD1 (5 bases). Trimming cost V 5 bases and J 5 bases, with 15 bases left between them. The germline gives CDR1 SEHNR, CDR2 FQNEAQ (reference sequence). The CDR3 sequence is 15 residues long. The DNA for the CDR3 is TGTGCCAGCAGCCCATGGGGGGGAAAGAATGAAAAACTGTTTTTT. Translation: CASSPWGGKNEKLFF.

This clone was observed a handful of times. The rearrangement links TRBV29-1 to TRBJ1-4; no clear D gene. Germline assignment: CDR1 SQVTM and CDR2 ANQGSEA. This CDR3 region has 14 residues. V dropped 3 bases and J dropped 0 bases, with 8 bases sitting between them. The CDR3 coding sequence is TGCAGCGTTGAGGGAAGCGCAACTAATGAAAAACTGTTTTTT. It codes for CSVEGSATNEKLFF.

In DNA form, the CDR3 reads TGTGCCAGCAGCTTAGACAGGGTCCATGAGCAGTTCTTC. Protein: CASSLDRVHEQFF. V gene TRBV7-2 combines with J gene TRBJ2-1, with a tentative D call TRBD1 (6 bases). This CDR3 comprises 13 residues. V lost 1 base, J lost 8 bases, and 9 bases lay in between. CDR1 is SGHTA, CDR2 FQGNSA, per germline. Supplemented by reference TRBV7-2 and TRBJ2-1, the full variable domain reads GAGVSQSPSNKVTEKGKDVELRCDPISGHTALYWYRQSLGQGLEFLIYFQGNSAPDKSGLPSDRFSAERTGGSVSTLTIQRTQQEDSAVYLCASSLDRVHEQFFGPGTRLTVL.

This clone ranks as medium-sized (0.01 to 0.1%). This sample also contains other DNA sequences that code for the same CDR3. The chain carries TRBV2 and TRBJ1-5; D is unclear. V was pared by 1 base and J by 4 bases, with 5 bases between. Germline lookup yields CDR1 SNHLY and CDR2 FYNNEI. The CDR3 consists of 13 residues. The CDR3 loop is CASSEDLNQPQHF. The DNA for the CDR3 is TGTGCCAGCAGTGAAGATCTAAATCAGCCCCAGCATTTT.

The V gene is TRBV5-4, the J gene TRBJ1-4; no reliable D call. This CDR3 has 17 amino acids. CDR1 and CDR2 (germline): SGHNT, YYREEE (reference sequence). V dropped 2 bases and J dropped 0 bases, with 14 bases sitting between them. CDR3 amino acids: CASSFYGPGATNEKLFF. CDR3 nucleotide sequence: TGTGCCAGCAGCTTTTATGGCCCGGGAGCAACTAATGAAAAACTGTTTTTT.

This sequence joins TRBV6-1 and TRBJ2-2; 7 bases match TRBD2. From germline, CDR1 is MNHNS and CDR2 SASEGT. This CDR3 comprises 13 residues. After removal of 3 bases from V and 6 bases from J, the junction contained 1 base not matched to a gene. This CDR3 reads CASSDAGAGELFF. CDR3 bases: TGTGCCAGCAGTGACGCGGGGGCCGGGGAGCTGTTTTTT.

The rearrangement uses TRBV10-2 and TRBJ2-5; tentative D call: TRBD2 (5 bases). The CDR3 is 15 residues long. CDR1 is WSHSY, CDR2 SAAADI, per germline. With 7 bases removed from V and 4 bases from J, the gap between germline ends came to 19 bases. This CDR3 is CASKSGSYRGETQYF. The CDR3 DNA reads as TGCGCCAGCAAATCGGGGAGTTACCGGGGAGAGACCCAGTACTTC.

The chain has TRBV7-6 and TRBJ2-7, with unresolved D. Germline assignment: CDR1 SGHVS and CDR2 FNYEAQ. The V end lost 2 bases, the J end lost 2 bases, and 10 bases lay between the germline ends. CDR3 length: 14 amino acids. CDR3 DNA sequence: TGTGCCAGCAGCTTATCCTTAGACACCTACGAGCAGTACTTC. Its translation is CASSLSLDTYEQYF.

This chain connects TRBV5-8 to TRBJ2-3; the D is unclear. Trimming shortened V by 0 bases and J by 0 bases, and 11 bases separated the two germline ends. Germline values: CDR1 SGHTS, CDR2 YDEGEE. The CDR3 length is 16 residues. CDR3 sequence reads: CASSLGVSTSTDTQYF. CDR3 coding DNA: TGTGCCAGCAGCTTGGGTGTCAGCACTAGCACAGATACGCAGTATTTT.

The CDR3 is CASRGWGRSHEQYF. CDR3 DNA sequence: TGTGCCAGCAGGGGGTGGGGGAGGTCCCACGAGCAGTACTTC. This rearrangement joins TRBV27 to TRBJ2-7; a weak D match, TRBD2 (6 bases). The CDR3 runs to 14 residues. Germline V gene sequence: CDR1 MNHEY, CDR2 SMNVEV (reference sequence). The V and J ends lost 6 bases and 5 bases respectively, with 17 bases between them.

The rearrangement links TRBV6-1 to TRBJ2-7; D remains ambiguous. Germline-derived CDR1 and CDR2 are MNHNS and SASEGT. CDR3 length equals 12 residues. The germline V and J ends were trimmed by 7 bases and 1 base, with 8 bases remaining between them. CDR3 sequence: CASTGSSYEQYF. In nucleotides, the CDR3 is TGTGCCAGCACAGGATCTTCCTACGAGCAGTACTTC.

To note about this clone: Within the sample, other DNA sequences also encode this same CDR3. This chain joins TRBV2 and TRBJ1-5; D is ambiguous. The CDR3 runs to 14 residues. V lost 3 bases and J 0 bases, leaving 6 bases between the germline ends. Germline CDR1 is SNHLY and CDR2 is FYNNEI. This CDR3 reads CASSESNSNQPQHF. CDR3 sequence (DNA): TGTGCCAGCAGTGAGAGCAATAGCAATCAGCCCCAGCATTTT.

The V call is TRBV5-4, the J call TRBJ1-4, with 9 bases that match TRBD1. The CDR3 runs to 18 residues. CDR1 SGHNT and CDR2 YYREEE come from the germline V gene (reference sequence). V shed 4 bases and J 8 bases; nucleotides not matched to a gene: 18. This CDR3 is CASSRGGRSGQGGEKLFF. The CDR3 DNA reads as TGTGCCAGCAGCCGCGGAGGCCGATCGGGACAGGGTGGCGAAAAACTGTTTTTT.